A single sample is the source of the 21 T cell receptor beta chains below, sequenced in a study of blood T cell repertoires in COVID-19. Here immunoSEQ multiplex PCR was the method, and the copy in TCRdb shows in-frame clones only, minus some. Altogether some 320,000 clones are present, roughly 90% being singletons, with the ten largest covering around 3.9%. Material for sequencing was PBMCs or T cells enriched from blood (not recorded which). The receptors shown here come from a woman aged 25 to 39 who had been exposed to COVID-19.

The chain couples TRBV6-1 to TRBJ1-2, with no clear D. The germline CDR1 and CDR2 sequences are MNHNS and SASEGT. The CDR3 is 14 amino acids. V lost 0 bases, J lost 4 bases, and 9 bases lay in between. The CDR3 is CASSEANGSYGYTF. DNA for the CDR3: TGTGCCAGCAGTGAAGCGAACGGGTCCTATGGCTACACCTTC.

This clone was detected only once. The CDR3 bases are TGTGCCAGTAGTATGGTTGCGGGGAGAGATAATGAAAAACTGTTTTTT. Its translation: CASSMVAGRDNEKLFF. This sequence joins TRBV19 and TRBJ1-4; D is undetermined. This CDR3 spans 16 amino acids. Germline CDR1 and CDR2: LNHDA and SQIVND (reference sequence). Deletions cut 3 bases from V and 4 bases from J, with 15 bases between.

V and J are TRBV5-5 and TRBJ2-5; a weak D match, TRBD1 (6 bases). CDR3 length equals 15 residues. The germline CDR1 and CDR2 sequences are SGHKS and YYEKEE (reference sequence). The V end lost 7 bases, the J end lost 4 bases, and 20 bases lay between the germline ends. Here the CDR3 DNA reads TGTGCCAGCGAGGGGCAGGGGATGTTAGGAGAGACCCAGTACTTC. Protein: CASEGQGMLGETQYF.

This sequence joins TRBV30 and TRBJ1-5, with a tentative D call TRBD1 (5 bases). CDR1 and CDR2 from the germline V gene are GTSNPN and SVGIG (reference sequence). The CDR3 runs to 14 residues. The V and J ends lost 6 bases and 2 bases respectively, with 14 bases between them. CDR3 region: CACTEGSRNQPQHF. The CDR3 nucleotides read TGTGCCTGCACGGAGGGGAGTCGCAATCAGCCCCAGCATTTT.

The genes are TRBV4-1 and TRBJ2-7, with TRBD1 matching over 10 bases. V was pared by 2 bases and J by 5 bases, with 6 bases of the junction left unmatched. Germline V gene lookup returns CDR1 MGHRA and CDR2 YSYEKL. The CDR3 length is 15 residues. This CDR3 is CASSQPDRGRDEQYF. DNA of the CDR3: TGCGCCAGCAGCCAACCCGACAGGGGGCGCGACGAGCAGTACTTC.

This chain connects TRBV7-9 to TRBJ2-1; D unresolved. Looked up from germline, CDR1 is SEHNR and CDR2 is FQNEAQ (reference sequence). Trimming shortened V by 3 bases and J by 2 bases, and 11 bases separated the two germline ends. This CDR3 is built from 15 residues. The CDR3 coding sequence is TGTGCCAGCAGCTTCGGTCCGGTCGCCTACAATGAGCAGTTCTTC. It encodes CASSFGPVAYNEQFF.

The genes are TRBV4-3 and TRBJ2-2; D ambiguous. Trimming removed 6 bases at V and 2 bases at J, with 10 bases between. CDR3 length equals 14 residues. Germline CDR1 is LGHNA and CDR2 is YSLEER. The CDR3 loop is CASRERPNTGELFF. CDR3 bases: TGCGCCAGCAGGGAGAGGCCCAACACCGGGGAGCTGTTTTTT.

The rearrangement links TRBV11-1 to TRBJ1-1; possible D gene TRBD1, 5 bases. The CDR3 runs 15 residues. Germline CDR1 reads SGHAT; CDR2 reads FQDESV (reference sequence). Deletions cut 5 bases from V and 4 bases from J, with 17 bases between. The CDR3 is CASSLRAVTGTEAFF. In DNA, the CDR3 is TGTGCCAGCAGCCTCCGGGCGGTTACAGGCACTGAAGCTTTCTTT.

The chain employs TRBV18 and TRBJ1-1, with 7 bases lining up with TRBD1. The CDR3 extends over 15 amino acids. J gave up 0 bases and V 6 bases, and 7 bases lay outside the gene matches. Germline CDR1 is KGHSH and CDR2 is LQKENI. CDR3 nucleotide sequence: TGTGCCAGCTCCGGGACAGCGACCATGAACACTGAAGCTTTCTTT. The encoded protein is CASSGTATMNTEAFF.

This chain uses TRBV7-9 with TRBJ1-1, with 8 positions matching TRBD1. Germline V gene sequence: CDR1 SEHNR, CDR2 FQNEAQ (reference sequence). V was clipped by 5 bases and J by 1 base; unmatched bases: 3. The CDR3 is 14 residues long. The CDR3 sequence: CASSPTGGNTEAFF. CDR3 in DNA: TGTGCCAGCAGCCCCACAGGGGGGAACACTGAAGCTTTCTTT.

The chain has TRBV9 and TRBJ2-5; the D gene is possibly TRBD1 (6 bases). Trimming stripped 3 bases from V and 5 bases from J, with 11 bases between. Germline loops: CDR1 SGDLS, CDR2 YYNGEE. The CDR3 loop spans 13 amino acids. The CDR3 DNA follows: TGTGCCAGCAGCGAACAGGGAACGGAGACCCAGTACTTC. Encoded protein: CASSEQGTETQYF.

The V gene is TRBV5-4, the J gene TRBJ2-3; perhaps TRBD2 as D (6 bases). V gave up 7 bases and J gave up 6 bases, with 18 bases separating them. The CDR3 has 14 residues. The germline gives CDR1 SGHNT, CDR2 YYREEE (reference sequence). The CDR3 DNA follows: TGTGCCAGCGGCTCGACTAGAGAACCTGATACGCAGTATTTT. Its translation: CASGSTREPDTQYF.

Comment on this clone: Other nucleotide sequences in the sample specify the same CDR3. This chain links TRBV6-5 with TRBJ1-2, with 7 bases fitting TRBD1. This CDR3 is 13 amino acids long. The junction had 4 bases not matched to a gene; V was cut back by 6 bases and J by 3 bases. From germline, CDR1 is MNHEY and CDR2 SVGAGI. The CDR3 DNA follows: TGTGCCAGCAGCTTTACAGGGGACTATGGCTACACCTTC. The encoded protein is CASSFTGDYGYTF.

This rearrangement joins TRBV7-8 to TRBJ1-3; D unclear. This CDR3 is 12 amino acids long. Germline V gene data show CDR1 as SGHVS and CDR2 as FQNEAQ. V lost 5 bases to trimming and J lost 7 bases, with 9 bases between them. The CDR3 DNA is TGTGCCAGCAGCCCCTACTGGAACACCATATATTTT. Amino acids: CASSPYWNTIYF.

On this clone: The same CDR3 is also encoded by other DNA sequences in this sample. Here the CDR3 reads CASSFGSAYEQYF. CDR3 DNA sequence: TGTGCCAGCAGTTTCGGGTCAGCCTACGAGCAGTACTTC. This chain joins TRBV12-3 or TRBV12-4 and TRBJ2-7; D not certain. V lost 3 bases and J 2 bases, leaving 8 bases between the germline ends. There are 13 residues in the CDR3.

This chain joins TRBV6-4 and TRBJ1-2, with unresolved D. The CDR3 extends over 15 amino acids. Trimming stripped 5 bases from V and 5 bases from J, with 18 bases between. Germline V gene sequence: CDR1 MRHNA, CDR2 SNTAGT. The CDR3 sequence: CASSPNPGDPYGYTF. The CDR3 DNA follows: TGTGCCAGCAGTCCCAACCCCGGAGACCCTTATGGCTACACCTTC.

The chain is built from TRBV19 and TRBJ2-7, with D possibly being TRBD1 (5 bases). V was trimmed by 0 bases and J by 6 bases, leaving 12 bases between them. This CDR3 contains 14 residues. Germline loops: CDR1 LNHDA, CDR2 SQIVND (reference sequence). The DNA for the CDR3 is TGTGCCAGTAGTATAGAAGTAGGGGCAGTCGAGCAGTACTTC. Translated, it gives CASSIEVGAVEQYF.

This chain joins TRBV12-5 and TRBJ1-1; D ambiguous. Germline V gene sequence: CDR1 LGHNT, CDR2 FRNRAP. There are 13 residues in the CDR3. Deletions cut 6 bases from V and 1 base from J, with 9 bases between. In nucleotides, the CDR3 is TGTGCTAGTGGCAACAGCCCGAACACTGAAGCTTTCTTT. Translation: CASGNSPNTEAFF.

The chain links TRBV9 to TRBJ2-1; TRBD2 aligns across 7 bases. Germline assignment: CDR1 SGDLS and CDR2 YYNGEE. V shed 3 bases, J shed 5 bases, and the junction held 11 bases outside the gene matches. The CDR3 runs to 16 residues. CDR3 protein: CASSGLAASWDNEQFF. The CDR3 bases are TGTGCCAGCAGCGGGCTAGCGGCTTCGTGGGACAATGAGCAGTTCTTC.

The chain uses TRBV9 and TRBJ2-1; 8 nucleotides align to TRBD2. There are 17 residues in the CDR3. Trimming removed 4 bases from V and 5 bases from J; junction bases left unmatched: 14. Germline CDR1 is SGDLS and CDR2 is YYNGEE. In DNA, the CDR3 is TGTGCCAGCAGCACAACGGGGGGGCCTCTTTTCGACAATGAGCAGTTCTTC. Translated: CASSTTGGPLFDNEQFF.

V and J are TRBV6-5 and TRBJ1-4, with D perhaps matching TRBD1 (5 bases). Trimming pared 5 bases from V and 9 bases from J, leaving 16 bases between. CDR1 and CDR2 (germline): MNHEY, SVGAGI. The CDR3 runs to 14 residues. The CDR3 reads CASSPGAGRQKLFF. The CDR3 region has the DNA TGTGCCAGCAGTCCTGGGGCAGGACGGCAAAAACTGTTTTTT.